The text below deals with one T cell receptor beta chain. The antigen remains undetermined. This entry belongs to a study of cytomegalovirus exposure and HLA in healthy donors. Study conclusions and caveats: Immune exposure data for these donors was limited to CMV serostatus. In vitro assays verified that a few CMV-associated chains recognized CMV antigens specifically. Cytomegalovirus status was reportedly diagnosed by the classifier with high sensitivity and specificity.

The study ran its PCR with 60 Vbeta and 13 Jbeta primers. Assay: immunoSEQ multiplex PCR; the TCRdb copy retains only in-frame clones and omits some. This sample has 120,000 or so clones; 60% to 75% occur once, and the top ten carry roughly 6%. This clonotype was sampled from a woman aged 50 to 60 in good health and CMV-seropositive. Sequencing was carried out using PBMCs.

CDR3 nucleotides: TGTGCCAGCATGCAAGGGCTAGCGGGGTCCTACAATGAGCAGTTCTTC. It specifies CASMQGLAGSYNEQFF. V usage is TRBV2 and J usage is TRBJ2-1; 9 bases are shared with TRBD2. The CDR3 has 16 amino acids. Germline CDR1 and CDR2: SNHLY and FYNNEI. V was clipped by 7 bases and J by 1 base; unmatched bases: 8.